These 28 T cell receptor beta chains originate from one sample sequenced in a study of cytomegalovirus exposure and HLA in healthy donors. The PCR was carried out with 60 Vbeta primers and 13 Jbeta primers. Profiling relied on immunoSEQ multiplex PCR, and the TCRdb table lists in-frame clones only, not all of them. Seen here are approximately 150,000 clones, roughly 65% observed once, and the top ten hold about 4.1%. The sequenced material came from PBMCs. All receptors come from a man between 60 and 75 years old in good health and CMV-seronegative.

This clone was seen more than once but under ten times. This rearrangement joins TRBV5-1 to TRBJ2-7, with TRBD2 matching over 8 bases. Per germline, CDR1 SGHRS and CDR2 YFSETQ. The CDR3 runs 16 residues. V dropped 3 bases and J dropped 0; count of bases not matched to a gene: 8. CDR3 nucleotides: TGCGCCAGCAGCTCCCTACTAGCGGAACACTCCTACGAGCAGTACTTC. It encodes CASSSLLAEHSYEQYF. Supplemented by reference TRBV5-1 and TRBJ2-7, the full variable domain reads KAGVTQTPRYLIKTRGQQVTLSCSPISGHRSVSWYQQTPGQGLQFLFEYFSETQRNKGNFPGRFSGRQFSNSRSEMNVSTLELGDSALYLCASSSLLAEHSYEQYFGPGTRLTVT.

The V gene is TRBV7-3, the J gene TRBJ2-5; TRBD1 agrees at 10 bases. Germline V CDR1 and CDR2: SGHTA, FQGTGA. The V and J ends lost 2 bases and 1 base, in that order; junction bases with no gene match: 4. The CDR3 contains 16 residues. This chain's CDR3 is CASSLGGDRGQETQYF. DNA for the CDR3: TGTGCCAGCAGCTTAGGGGGGGACAGGGGCCAAGAGACCCAGTACTTC.

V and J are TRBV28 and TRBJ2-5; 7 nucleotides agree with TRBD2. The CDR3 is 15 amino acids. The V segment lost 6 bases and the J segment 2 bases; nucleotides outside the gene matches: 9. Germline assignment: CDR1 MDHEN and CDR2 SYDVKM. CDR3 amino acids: CASSPPGRAQETQYF. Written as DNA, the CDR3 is TGTGCCAGCAGCCCCCCTGGGAGGGCGCAAGAGACCCAGTACTTC.

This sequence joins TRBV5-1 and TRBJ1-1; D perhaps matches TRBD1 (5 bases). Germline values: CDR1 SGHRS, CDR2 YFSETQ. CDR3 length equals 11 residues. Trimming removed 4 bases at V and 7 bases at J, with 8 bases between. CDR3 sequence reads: CASSRQGEAFF. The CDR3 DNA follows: TGCGCCAGCAGCCGGCAGGGTGAAGCTTTCTTT.

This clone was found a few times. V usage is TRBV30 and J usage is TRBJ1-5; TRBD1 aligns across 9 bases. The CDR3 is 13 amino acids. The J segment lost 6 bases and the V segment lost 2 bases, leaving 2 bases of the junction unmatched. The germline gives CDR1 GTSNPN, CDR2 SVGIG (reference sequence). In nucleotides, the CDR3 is TGTGCCTGGAGTCGGACAGGGGTTCAGCCCCAGCATTTT. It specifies CAWSRTGVQPQHF.

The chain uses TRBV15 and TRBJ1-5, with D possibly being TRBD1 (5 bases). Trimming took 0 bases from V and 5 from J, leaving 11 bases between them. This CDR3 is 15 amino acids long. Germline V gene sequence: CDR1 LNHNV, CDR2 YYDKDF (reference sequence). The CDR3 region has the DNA TGTGCCACCAGCAGAGAAGACAGCCCATATCAGCCCCAGCATTTT. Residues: CATSREDSPYQPQHF.

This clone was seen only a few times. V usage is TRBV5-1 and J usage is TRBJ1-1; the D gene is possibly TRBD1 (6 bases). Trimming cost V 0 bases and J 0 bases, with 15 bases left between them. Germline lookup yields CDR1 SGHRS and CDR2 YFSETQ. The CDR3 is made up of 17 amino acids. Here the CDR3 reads CASSLDRESGLNTEAFF. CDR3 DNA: TGCGCCAGCAGCTTGGACAGGGAAAGCGGATTGAACACTGAAGCTTTCTTT.

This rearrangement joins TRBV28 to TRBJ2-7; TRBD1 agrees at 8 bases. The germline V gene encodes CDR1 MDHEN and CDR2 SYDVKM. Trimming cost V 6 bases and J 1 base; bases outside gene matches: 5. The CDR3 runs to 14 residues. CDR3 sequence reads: CASRRQGRSYEQYF. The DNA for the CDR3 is TGTGCCAGCAGAAGACAGGGGAGGTCCTACGAGCAGTACTTC.

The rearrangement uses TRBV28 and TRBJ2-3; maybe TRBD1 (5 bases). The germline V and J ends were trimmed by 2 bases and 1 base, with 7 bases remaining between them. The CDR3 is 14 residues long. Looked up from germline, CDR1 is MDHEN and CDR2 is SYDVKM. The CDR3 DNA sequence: TGTGCCAGCAGTTTAAGGGGTGGCACAGATACGCAGTATTTT. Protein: CASSLRGGTDTQYF.

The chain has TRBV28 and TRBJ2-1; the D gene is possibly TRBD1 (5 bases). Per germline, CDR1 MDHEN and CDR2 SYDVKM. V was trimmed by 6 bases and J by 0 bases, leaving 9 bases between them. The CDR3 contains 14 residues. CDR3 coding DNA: TGTGCCAGCAGGGGGCCCAGCTCCTACAATGAGCAGTTCTTC. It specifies CASRGPSSYNEQFF. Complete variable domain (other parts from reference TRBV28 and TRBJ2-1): DVKVTQSSRYLVKRTGEKVFLECVQDMDHENMFWYRQDPGLGLRLIYFSYDVKMKEKGDIPEGYSVSREKKERFSLILESASTNQTSMYLCASRGPSSYNEQFFGPGTRLTVL.

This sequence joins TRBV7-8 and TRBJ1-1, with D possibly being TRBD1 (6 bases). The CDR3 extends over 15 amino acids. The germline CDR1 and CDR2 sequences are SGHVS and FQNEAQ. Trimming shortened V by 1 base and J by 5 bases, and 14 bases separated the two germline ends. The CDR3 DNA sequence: TGTGCCAGCAGCTTAGTAGGAAGCAGGGGAACTGAAGCTTTCTTT. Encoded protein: CASSLVGSRGTEAFF.

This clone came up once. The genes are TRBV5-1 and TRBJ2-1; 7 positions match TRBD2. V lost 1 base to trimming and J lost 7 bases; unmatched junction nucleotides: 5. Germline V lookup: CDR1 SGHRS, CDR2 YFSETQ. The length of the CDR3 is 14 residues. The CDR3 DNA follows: TGCGCCAGCAGCTTGAGGGAGGGATTGAATGAGCAGTTCTTC. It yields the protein CASSLREGLNEQFF.

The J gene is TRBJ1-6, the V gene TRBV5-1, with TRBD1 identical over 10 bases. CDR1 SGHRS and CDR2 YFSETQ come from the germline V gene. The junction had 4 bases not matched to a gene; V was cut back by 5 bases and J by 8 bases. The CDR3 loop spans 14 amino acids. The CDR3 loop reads CASSRTGGDSPLHF. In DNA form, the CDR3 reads TGCGCCAGCAGTCGGACAGGGGGAGATTCACCCCTCCACTTT.

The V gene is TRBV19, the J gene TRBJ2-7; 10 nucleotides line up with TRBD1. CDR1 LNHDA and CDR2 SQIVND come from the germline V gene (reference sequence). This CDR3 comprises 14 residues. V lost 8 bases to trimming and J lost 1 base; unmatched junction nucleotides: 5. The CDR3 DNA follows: TGTGCCAGTTCCGGGACAGGGGATTCCTACGAGCAGTACTTC. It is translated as CASSGTGDSYEQYF.

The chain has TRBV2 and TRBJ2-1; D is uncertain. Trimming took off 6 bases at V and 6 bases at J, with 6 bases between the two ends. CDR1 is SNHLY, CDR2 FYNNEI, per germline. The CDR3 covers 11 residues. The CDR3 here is CASSPFNEQFF. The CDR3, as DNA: TGTGCCAGCAGCCCATTCAATGAGCAGTTCTTC.

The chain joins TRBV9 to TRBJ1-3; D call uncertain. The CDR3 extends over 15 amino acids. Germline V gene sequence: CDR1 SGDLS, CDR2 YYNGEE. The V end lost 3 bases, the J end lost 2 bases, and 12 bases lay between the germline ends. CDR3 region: CASSALLGAGNTIYF. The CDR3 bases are TGTGCCAGCAGCGCGCTCTTGGGCGCTGGAAACACCATATATTTT.

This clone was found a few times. CDR3 bases: TGTGCCAGCAGCTTAGGAGGCCCACAGGGCCCTTCTGAGCAGTTCTTC. Translating gives CASSLGGPQGPSEQFF. The gene calls are TRBV7-2 and TRBJ2-1, with D maybe TRBD1 (6 bases). Looked up from germline, CDR1 is SGHTA and CDR2 is FQGNSA. The CDR3 sequence is 16 residues long. Trimming took 1 base from V and 9 from J, leaving 19 bases between them. Full variable domain (outside the CDR3, taken from reference TRBV7-2 and TRBJ2-1): GAGVSQSPSNKVTEKGKDVELRCDPISGHTALYWYRQSLGQGLEFLIYFQGNSAPDKSGLPSDRFSAERTGGSVSTLTIQRTQQEDSAVYLCASSLGGPQGPSEQFFGPGTRLTVL.

Here the CDR3 reads CASCITGYEQYF. For the CDR3, the DNA is TGTGCCAGCTGCATTACGGGTTACGAGCAGTACTTC. The genes are TRBV7-2 and TRBJ2-7; D is undetermined. The CDR3 contains 12 residues. V was pared by 8 bases and J by 4 bases, with 12 bases between. Per germline, CDR1 SGHTA and CDR2 FQGNSA.

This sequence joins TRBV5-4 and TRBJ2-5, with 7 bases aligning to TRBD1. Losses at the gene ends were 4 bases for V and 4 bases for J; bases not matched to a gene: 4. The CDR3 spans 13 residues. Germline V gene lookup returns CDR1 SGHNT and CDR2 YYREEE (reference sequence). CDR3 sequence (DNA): TGTGCCAGCAGCCTACAGGGGCCAGAGACCCAGTACTTC. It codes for CASSLQGPETQYF.

This CDR3 reads CASSLGGLAGETQYF. The DNA of the CDR3 is TGTGCCAGCAGCTTAGGGGGTCTAGCGGGAGAGACCCAGTACTTC. The V call is TRBV11-2, the J call TRBJ2-5; 8 bases align to TRBD2. Germline lookup yields CDR1 SGHAT and CDR2 FQNNGV. V lost 1 base, J lost 4 bases, and 5 bases stayed unmatched. CDR3 size: 15 residues. Looking up the rest from reference TRBV11-2 and TRBJ2-5 gives the full variable domain: EAGVAQSPRYKIIEKRQSVAFWCNPISGHATLYWYQQILGQGPKLLIQFQNNGVVDDSQLPKDRFSAERLKGVDSTLKIQPAKLEDSAVYLCASSLGGLAGETQYFGPGTRLLVL.

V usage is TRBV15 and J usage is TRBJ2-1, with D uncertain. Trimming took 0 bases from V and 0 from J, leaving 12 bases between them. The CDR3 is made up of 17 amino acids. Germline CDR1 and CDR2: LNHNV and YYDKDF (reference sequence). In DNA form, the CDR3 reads TGTGCCACCAGCAGAGATAATGTAGAGAGCTCCTACAATGAGCAGTTCTTC. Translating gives CATSRDNVESSYNEQFF.

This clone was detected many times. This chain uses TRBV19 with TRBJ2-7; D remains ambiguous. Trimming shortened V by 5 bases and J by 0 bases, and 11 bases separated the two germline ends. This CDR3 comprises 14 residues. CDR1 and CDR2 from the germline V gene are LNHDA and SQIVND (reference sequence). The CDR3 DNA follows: TGTGCCAGTAGTCTTACCTATAGCTCCTACGAGCAGTACTTC. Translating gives CASSLTYSSYEQYF. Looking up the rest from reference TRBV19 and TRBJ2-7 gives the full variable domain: DGGITQSPKYLFRKEGQNVTLSCEQNLNHDAMYWYRQDPGQGLRLIYYSQIVNDFQKGDIAEGYSVSREKKESFPLTVTSAQKNPTAFYLCASSLTYSSYEQYFGPGTRLTVT.

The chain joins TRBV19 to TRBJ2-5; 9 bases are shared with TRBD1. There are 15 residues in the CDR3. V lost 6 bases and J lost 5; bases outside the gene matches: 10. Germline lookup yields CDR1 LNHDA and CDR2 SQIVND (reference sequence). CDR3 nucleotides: TGTGCCAGTAGACCAACCGGGACAGGGAGGGAGACCCAGTACTTC. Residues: CASRPTGTGRETQYF.

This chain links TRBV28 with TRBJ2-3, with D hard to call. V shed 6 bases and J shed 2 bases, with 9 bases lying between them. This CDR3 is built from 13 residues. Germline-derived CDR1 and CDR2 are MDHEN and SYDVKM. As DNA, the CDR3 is TGTGCCAGCAGCCCTAGAATCACAGATACGCAGTATTTT. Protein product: CASSPRITDTQYF.

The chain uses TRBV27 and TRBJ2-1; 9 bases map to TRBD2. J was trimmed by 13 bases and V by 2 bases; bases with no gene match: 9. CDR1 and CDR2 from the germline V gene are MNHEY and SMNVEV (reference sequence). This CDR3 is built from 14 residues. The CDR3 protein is CASSLGVAGVRQFF. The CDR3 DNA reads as TGTGCCAGCAGTTTAGGGGTAGCGGGAGTACGACAGTTCTTC.

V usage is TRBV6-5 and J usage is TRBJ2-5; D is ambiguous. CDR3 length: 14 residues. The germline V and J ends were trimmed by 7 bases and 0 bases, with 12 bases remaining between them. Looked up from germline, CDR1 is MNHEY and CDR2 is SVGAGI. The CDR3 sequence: CASKAELYQETQYF. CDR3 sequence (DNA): TGTGCCAGCAAGGCGGAACTGTACCAAGAGACCCAGTACTTC.

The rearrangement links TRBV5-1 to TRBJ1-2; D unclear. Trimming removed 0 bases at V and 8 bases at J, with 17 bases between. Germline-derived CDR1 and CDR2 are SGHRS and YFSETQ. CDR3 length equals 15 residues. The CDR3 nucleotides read TGCGCCAGCAGCTTGGGTACTGCATTGGGCTCGGGCTACACCTTC. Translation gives CASSLGTALGSGYTF.

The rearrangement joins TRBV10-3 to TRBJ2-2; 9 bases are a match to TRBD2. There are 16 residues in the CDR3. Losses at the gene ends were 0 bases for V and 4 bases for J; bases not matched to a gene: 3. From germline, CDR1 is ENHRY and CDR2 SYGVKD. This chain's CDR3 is CAISESSGSITGELFF. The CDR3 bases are TGTGCCATCAGTGAGTCTAGCGGGAGCATCACCGGGGAGCTGTTTTTT.